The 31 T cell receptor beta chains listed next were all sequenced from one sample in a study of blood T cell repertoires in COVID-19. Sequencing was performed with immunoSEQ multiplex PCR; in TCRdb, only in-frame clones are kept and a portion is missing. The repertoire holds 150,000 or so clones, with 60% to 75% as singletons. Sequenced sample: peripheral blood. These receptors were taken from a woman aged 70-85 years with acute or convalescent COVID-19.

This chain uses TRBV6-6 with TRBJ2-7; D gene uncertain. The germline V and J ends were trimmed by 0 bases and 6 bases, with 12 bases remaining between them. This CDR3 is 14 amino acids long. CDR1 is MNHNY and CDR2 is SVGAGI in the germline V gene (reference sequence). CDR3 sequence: CASSYSEAASEQYF. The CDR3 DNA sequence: TGTGCCAGCAGTTACTCAGAGGCGGCCTCCGAGCAGTACTTC.

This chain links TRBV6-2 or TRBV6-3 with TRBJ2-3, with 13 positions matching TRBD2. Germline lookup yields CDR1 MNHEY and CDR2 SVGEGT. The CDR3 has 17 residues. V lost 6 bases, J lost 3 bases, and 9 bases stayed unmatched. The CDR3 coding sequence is TGTGCCAGCAGCCTAACTAGCGGGGGGGCCTGGACAGATACGCAGTATTTT. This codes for CASSLTSGGAWTDTQYF.

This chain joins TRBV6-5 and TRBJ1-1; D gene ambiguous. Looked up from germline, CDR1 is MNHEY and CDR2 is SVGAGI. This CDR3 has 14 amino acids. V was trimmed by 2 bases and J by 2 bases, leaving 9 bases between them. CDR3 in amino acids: CASSYDPRNTEAFF. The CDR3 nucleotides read TGTGCCAGCAGTTACGATCCCAGAAACACTGAAGCTTTCTTT.

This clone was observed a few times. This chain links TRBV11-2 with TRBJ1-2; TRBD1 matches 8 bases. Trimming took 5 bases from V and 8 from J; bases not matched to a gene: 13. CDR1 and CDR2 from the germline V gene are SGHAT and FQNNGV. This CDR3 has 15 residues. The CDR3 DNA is TGTGCCAGCAGCCCTAATCCAGGGGGCATGGAAGGCTACACCTTC. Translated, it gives CASSPNPGGMEGYTF.

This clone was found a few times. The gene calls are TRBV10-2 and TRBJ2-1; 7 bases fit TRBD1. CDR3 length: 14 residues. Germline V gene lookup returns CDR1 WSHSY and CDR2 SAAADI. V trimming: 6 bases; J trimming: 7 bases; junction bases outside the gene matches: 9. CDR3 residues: CASRQTGLGNEQFF. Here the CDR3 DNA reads TGCGCCAGCAGGCAGACAGGGTTGGGGAATGAGCAGTTCTTC.

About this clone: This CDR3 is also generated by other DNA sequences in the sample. Here the CDR3 reads CASSRTGGNQPQHF. As DNA, the CDR3 is TGTGCCAGCAGTAGGACAGGCGGCAATCAGCCCCAGCATTTT. The chain couples TRBV6-5 to TRBJ1-5; TRBD1 agrees at 7 bases. Germline V gene lookup returns CDR1 MNHEY and CDR2 SVGAGI. The CDR3 spans 14 residues. J lost 2 bases, V lost 5 bases, and 3 bases had no gene match.

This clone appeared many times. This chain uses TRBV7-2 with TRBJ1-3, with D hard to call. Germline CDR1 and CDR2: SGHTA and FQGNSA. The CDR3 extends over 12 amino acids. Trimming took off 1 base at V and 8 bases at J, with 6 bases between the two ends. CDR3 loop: CASSLGTDTIYF. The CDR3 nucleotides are TGTGCCAGCAGCTTAGGCACTGACACCATATATTTT.

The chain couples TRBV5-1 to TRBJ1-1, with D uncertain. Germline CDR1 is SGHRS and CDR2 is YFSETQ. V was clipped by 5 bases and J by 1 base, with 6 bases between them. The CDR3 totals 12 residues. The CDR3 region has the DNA TGCGCCAGCAGGGCGGGGAACACTGAAGCTTTCTTT. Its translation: CASRAGNTEAFF. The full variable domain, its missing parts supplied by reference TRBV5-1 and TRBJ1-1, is KAGVTQTPRYLIKTRGQQVTLSCSPISGHRSVSWYQQTPGQGLQFLFEYFSETQRNKGNFPGRFSGRQFSNSRSEMNVSTLELGDSALYLCASRAGNTEAFFGQGTRLTVV.

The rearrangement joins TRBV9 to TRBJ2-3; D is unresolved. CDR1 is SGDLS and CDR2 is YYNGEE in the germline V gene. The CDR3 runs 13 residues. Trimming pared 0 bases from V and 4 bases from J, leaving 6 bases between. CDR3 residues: CASSVATADTQYF. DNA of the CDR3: TGTGCCAGCAGCGTAGCTACGGCAGATACGCAGTATTTT.

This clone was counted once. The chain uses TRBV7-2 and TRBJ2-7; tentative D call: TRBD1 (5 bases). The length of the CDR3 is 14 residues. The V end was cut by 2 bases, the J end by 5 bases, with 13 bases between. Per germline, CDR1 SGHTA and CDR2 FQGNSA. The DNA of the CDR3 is TGTGCCAGCAGCTTAAGGCAGGGTTTAGACGAGCAGTACTTC. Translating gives CASSLRQGLDEQYF.

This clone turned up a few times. The CDR3 nucleotides are TGTGCCAGCAGCCAAGGGCTAGCGGGAGGGTTAGATACGCAGTATTTT. Amino acids: CASSQGLAGGLDTQYF. The chain carries TRBV4-2 and TRBJ2-3; 12 bases align to TRBD2. With 1 base clipped from V and 5 bases from J, the junction kept 4 bases outside the gene matches. CDR3 length: 16 residues. Germline V CDR1 and CDR2: LGHNA, YNFKEQ.

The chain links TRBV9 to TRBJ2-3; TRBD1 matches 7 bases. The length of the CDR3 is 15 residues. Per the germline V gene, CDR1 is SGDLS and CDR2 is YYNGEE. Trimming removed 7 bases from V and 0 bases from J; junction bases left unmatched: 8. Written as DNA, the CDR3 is TGTGCCAGCGGCTCAGGGGGTGCTAGCACAGATACGCAGTATTTT. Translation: CASGSGGASTDTQYF. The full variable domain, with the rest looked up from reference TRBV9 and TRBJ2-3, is DSGVTQTPKHLITATGQRVTLRCSPRSGDLSVYWYQQSLDQGLQFLIQYYNGEERAKGNILERFSAQQFPDLHSELNLSSLELGDSALYFCASGSGGASTDTQYFGPGTRLTVL.

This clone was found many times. For the CDR3, the DNA is TGCAGCGTTGTGACAGCCGGAAACACCATATATTTT. Encoded protein: CSVVTAGNTIYF. The rearrangement links TRBV29-1 to TRBJ1-3; tentatively, D is TRBD1 (5 bases). The V end lost 4 bases, the J end lost 4 bases, and 8 bases lay between the germline ends. Germline V CDR1 and CDR2: SQVTM, ANQGSEA. The CDR3 extends over 12 amino acids.

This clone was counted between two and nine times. The CDR3 spells CASSTTGTSGYNEQFF. CDR3 DNA sequence: TGTGCCAGCAGTACTACCGGGACTAGCGGCTACAATGAGCAGTTCTTC. The chain is built from TRBV2 and TRBJ2-1, with 11 nucleotides matching TRBD2. The CDR3 is 16 amino acids. The germline V gene has CDR1 SNHLY and CDR2 FYNNEI. V lost 5 bases to trimming and J lost 3 bases; unmatched junction nucleotides: 6.

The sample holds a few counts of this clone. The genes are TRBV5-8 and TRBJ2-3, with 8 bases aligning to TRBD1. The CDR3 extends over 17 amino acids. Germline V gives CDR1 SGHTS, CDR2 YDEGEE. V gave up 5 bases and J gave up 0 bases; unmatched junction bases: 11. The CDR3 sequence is CASRKTQGAFSTDTQYF. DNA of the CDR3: TGTGCCAGCAGAAAAACCCAGGGGGCGTTCAGCACAGATACGCAGTATTTT.

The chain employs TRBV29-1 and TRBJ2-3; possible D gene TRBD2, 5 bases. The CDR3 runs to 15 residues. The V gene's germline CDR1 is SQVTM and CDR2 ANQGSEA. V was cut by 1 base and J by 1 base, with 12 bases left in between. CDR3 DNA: TGCAGCGTTGAAGGAGTAAGCGGAGGCACAGATACGCAGTATTTT. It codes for CSVEGVSGGTDTQYF.

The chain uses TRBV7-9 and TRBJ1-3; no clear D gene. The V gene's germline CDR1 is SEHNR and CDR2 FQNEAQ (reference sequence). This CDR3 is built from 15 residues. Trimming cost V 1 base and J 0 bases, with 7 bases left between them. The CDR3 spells CASSLESGSGNTIYF. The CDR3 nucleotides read TGTGCCAGCAGCTTAGAGTCGGGCTCTGGAAACACCATATATTTT.

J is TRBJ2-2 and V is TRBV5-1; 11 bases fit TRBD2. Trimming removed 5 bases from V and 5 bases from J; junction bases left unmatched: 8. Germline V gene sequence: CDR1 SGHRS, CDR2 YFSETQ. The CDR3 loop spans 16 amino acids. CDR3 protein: CASSSILAGGTGELFF. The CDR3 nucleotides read TGCGCCAGCAGTTCCATCCTAGCGGGAGGAACCGGGGAGCTGTTTTTT.

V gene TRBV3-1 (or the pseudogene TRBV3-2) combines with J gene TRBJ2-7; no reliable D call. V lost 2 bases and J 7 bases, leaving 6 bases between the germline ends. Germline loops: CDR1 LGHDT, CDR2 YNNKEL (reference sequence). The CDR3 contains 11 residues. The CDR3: CASSQSGEQYF. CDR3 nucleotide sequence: TGTGCCAGCAGCCAATCGGGTGAGCAGTACTTC.

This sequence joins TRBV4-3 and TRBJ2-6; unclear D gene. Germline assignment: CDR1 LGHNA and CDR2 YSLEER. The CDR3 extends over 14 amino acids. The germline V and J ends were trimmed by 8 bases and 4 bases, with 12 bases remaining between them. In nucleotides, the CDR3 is TGCGCCAGCGAGGAGACGCGGGGGGCCAACGTCCTGACTTTC. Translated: CASEETRGANVLTF.

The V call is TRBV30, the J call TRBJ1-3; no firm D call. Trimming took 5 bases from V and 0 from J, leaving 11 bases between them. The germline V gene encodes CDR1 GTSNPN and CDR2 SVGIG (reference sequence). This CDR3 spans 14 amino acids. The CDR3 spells CAWGLSSSGNTIYF. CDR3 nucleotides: TGTGCCTGGGGTCTATCAAGCTCTGGAAACACCATATATTTT.

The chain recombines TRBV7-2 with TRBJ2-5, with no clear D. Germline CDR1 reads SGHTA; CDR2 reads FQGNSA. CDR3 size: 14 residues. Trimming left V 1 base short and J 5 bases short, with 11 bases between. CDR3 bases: TGTGCCAGCAGCTTAGGAGGCAGCCAGGAGACCCAGTACTTC. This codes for CASSLGGSQETQYF.

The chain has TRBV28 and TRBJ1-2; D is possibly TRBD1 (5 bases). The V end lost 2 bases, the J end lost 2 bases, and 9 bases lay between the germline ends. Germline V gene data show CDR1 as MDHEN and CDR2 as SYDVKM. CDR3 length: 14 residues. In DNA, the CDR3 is TGTGCCAGCAGTTTACAACAGGCGAACTATGGCTACACCTTC. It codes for CASSLQQANYGYTF.

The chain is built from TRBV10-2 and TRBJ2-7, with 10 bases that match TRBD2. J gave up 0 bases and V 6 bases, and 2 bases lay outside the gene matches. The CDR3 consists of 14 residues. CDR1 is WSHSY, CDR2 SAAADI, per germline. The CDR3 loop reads CASRGTSDSYEQYF. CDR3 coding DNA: TGCGCCAGCAGGGGGACTAGCGACTCCTACGAGCAGTACTTC.

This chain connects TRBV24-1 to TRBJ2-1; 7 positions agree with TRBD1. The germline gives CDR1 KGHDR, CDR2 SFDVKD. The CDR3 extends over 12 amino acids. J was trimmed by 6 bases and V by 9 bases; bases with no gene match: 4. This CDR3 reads CATGQDLNEQFF. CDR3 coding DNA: TGTGCCACCGGACAGGACCTCAATGAGCAGTTCTTC.

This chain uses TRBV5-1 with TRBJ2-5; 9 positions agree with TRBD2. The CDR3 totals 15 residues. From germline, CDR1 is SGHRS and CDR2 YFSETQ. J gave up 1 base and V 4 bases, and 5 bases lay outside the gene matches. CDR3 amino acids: CASSRSSGIQETQYF. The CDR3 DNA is TGCGCCAGCAGCAGGTCTAGCGGGATCCAAGAGACCCAGTACTTC.

CDR3 DNA: TGTGCCAGTAGTATTCCGGGACAGACTAATGAAAAACTGTTTTTT. Amino acids: CASSIPGQTNEKLFF. The rearrangement uses TRBV19 and TRBJ1-4, with 7 bases that match TRBD1. This CDR3 is 15 amino acids long. Germline values: CDR1 LNHDA, CDR2 SQIVND (reference sequence). V lost 3 bases and J lost 2; bases outside the gene matches: 3.

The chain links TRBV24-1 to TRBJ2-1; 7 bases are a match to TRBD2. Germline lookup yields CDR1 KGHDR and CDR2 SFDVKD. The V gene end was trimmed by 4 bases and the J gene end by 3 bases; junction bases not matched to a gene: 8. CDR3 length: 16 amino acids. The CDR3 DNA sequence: TGTGCCACCAGTGACCCCGGGACTAACCACTACAATGAGCAGTTCTTC. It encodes CATSDPGTNHYNEQFF.

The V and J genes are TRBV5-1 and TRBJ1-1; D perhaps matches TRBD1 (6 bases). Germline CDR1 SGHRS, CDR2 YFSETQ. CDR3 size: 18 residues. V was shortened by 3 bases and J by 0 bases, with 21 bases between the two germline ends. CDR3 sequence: CASSYSMGGGAMNTEAFF. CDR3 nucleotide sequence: TGCGCCAGCAGCTATTCCATGGGAGGGGGGGCGATGAACACTGAAGCTTTCTTT.

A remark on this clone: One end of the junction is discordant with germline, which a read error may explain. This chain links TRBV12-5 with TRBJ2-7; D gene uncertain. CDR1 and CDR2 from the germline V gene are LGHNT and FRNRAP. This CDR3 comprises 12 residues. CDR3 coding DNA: TGTGCTAGTGGTTTGGTGCTCGCCCCACGAGACTTC. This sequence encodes CASGLVLAPRDF.

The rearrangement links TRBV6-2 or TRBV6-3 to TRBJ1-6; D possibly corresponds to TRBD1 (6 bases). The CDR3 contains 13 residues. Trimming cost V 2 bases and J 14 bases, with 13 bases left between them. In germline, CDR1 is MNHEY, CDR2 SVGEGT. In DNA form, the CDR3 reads TGTGCCAGCAGTTACACAGGGACGAGGTCCCTCCACTTT. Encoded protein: CASSYTGTRSLHF.